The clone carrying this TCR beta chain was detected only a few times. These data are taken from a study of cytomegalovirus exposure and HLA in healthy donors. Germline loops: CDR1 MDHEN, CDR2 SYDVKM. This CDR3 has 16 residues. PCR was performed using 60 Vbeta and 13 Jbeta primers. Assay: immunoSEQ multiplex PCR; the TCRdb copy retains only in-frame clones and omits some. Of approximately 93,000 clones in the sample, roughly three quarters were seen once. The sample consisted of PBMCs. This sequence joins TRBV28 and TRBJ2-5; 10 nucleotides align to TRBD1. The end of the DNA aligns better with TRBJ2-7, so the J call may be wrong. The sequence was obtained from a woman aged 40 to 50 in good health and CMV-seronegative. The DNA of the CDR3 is TGTGCCAGCAGTTCACCCCCGGGACAGGGGTCCTACGAGCAGTACTTC. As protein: CASSSPPGQGSYEQYF.